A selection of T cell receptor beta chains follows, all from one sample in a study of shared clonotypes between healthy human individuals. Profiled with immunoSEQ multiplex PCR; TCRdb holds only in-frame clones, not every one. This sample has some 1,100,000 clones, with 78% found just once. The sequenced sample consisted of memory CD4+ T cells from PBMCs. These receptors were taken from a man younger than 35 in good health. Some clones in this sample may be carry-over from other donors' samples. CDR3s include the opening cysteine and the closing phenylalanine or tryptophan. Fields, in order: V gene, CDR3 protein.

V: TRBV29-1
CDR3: CSVGAGFSTDTQYF

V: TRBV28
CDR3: CASSLAQVLEGYTF

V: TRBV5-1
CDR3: CASSLAGTASYNEQFF

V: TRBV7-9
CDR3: CASSSNREGGQPQHF

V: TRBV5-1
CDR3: CATAGASGANVLTF

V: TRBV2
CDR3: CALSRAGVTYNEQFF

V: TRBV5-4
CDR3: CASSLGGGGTDTQYF

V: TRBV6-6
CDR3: CASTTGWPGPNTEAFF

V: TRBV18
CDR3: CASSPPRGRSSVGSDTQYF

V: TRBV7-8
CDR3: CASSYGETQYF

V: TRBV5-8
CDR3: CASSRGQGLGYTF

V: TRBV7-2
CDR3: CASSLTSGKGNEQFF

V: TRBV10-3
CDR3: CAISGGRDEQFF

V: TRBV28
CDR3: CASSLMTGGQGYTF

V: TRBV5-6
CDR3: CASSFRGPGTDTQYF

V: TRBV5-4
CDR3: CASSLALGASYEQYF

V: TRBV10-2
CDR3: CASSHLPQTVLRYEQYF

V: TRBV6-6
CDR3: CASSPIPDKFRTQHF

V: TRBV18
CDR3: CASSPAGDTEAFF

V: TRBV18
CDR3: CASSLSQGYNEQFF

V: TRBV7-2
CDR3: CASTTGQSWDEQYF

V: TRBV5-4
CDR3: CASSLSSGVTDTQYF

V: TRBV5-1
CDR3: CASSNSGPSYNEQFF

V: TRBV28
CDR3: CASSLAGGRNGELFF

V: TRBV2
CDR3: CALSGPNTEAFF

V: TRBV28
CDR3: CASSRTRGLFTEAFF

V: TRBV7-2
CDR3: CASSWFRETQYF

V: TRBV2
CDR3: CASRQPGLAGERETQYF

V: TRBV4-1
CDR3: CASSQSRVRTAYEKLFF

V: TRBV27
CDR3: CASSLKRVTGELFF

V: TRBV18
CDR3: CASSLFGTGEETQYF

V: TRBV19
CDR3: CASRDRDNQPQHF

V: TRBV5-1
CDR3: CASSSLAGGQETQYF

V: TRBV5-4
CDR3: CASSLSTETQYF

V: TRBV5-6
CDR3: CASSLGPGGNTIYF

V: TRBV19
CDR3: CASSIARGADNVNQPQHF

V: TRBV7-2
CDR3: CASSPTSGPYYEQYF

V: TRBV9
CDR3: CASSVAVNTEAFF

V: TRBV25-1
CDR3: CASSRGTSTGANVLTF

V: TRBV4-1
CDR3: CVSSQDPSGRTVQYF